A selection of T cell receptor beta chains follows, all from one sample in a study of blood T cell repertoires in COVID-19. Generated by immunoSEQ multiplex PCR, the TCRdb table keeps only in-frame clones and is missing some. Seen here are about 180,000 clones, about 80% observed once, and the top ten hold 8.4%. Source material: peripheral blood. The receptors come from a woman in her 70s with acute or convalescent COVID-19. The CDR3 runs from the conserved cysteine through the conserved F or W. D genes are given only for firm matches. The size entry is marked missing in some rows and otherwise reads once, few, many or a size class.

V: TRBV18; J: TRBJ2-7; size: .; length: 16; D: TRBD1; CDR3: CASSPRGTGSSYEQYF; DNA: TGTGCCAGCTCACCACGCGGGACAGGTTCCTCCTACGAGCAGTACTTC
V: TRBV11-2; J: TRBJ2-7; size: .; length: 14; D: .; CDR3: CASSHPLGNYEQYF; DNA: TGTGCCAGCAGCCATCCACTAGGGAACTACGAGCAGTACTTC
V: TRBV2; J: TRBJ1-4; size: .; length: 13; D: TRBD1; CDR3: CASKGAGGEKLFF; DNA: TGTGCCAGTAAGGGGGCAGGAGGCGAAAAACTGTTTTTT
V: TRBV7-2; J: TRBJ2-3; size: .; length: 19; D: TRBD2; CDR3: CASSFAGTSGRARSDTQYF; DNA: TGTGCCAGCAGCTTCGCCGGGACTAGCGGGAGGGCCAGATCAGATACGCAGTATTTT
V: TRBV28; J: TRBJ2-1; size: .; length: 16; D: .; CDR3: CASSLEAGAGWNEQFF; DNA: TGTGCCAGCAGTTTAGAGGCTGGGGCAGGGTGGAATGAGCAGTTCTTC
V: TRBV28; J: TRBJ2-3; size: .; length: 18; D: TRBD2; CDR3: CASSTRTSGGTSTDTQYF; DNA: TGTGCCAGCAGCACCCGGACTAGCGGGGGGACTAGCACAGATACGCAGTATTTT
V: TRBV10-3; J: TRBJ1-1; size: few; length: 13; D: .; CDR3: CAIRTDRNTEAFF; DNA: TGTGCCATCAGGACAGACAGAAACACTGAAGCTTTCTTT
V: TRBV28; J: TRBJ2-6; size: .; length: 13; D: TRBD1; CDR3: CASSLRGPGVLTF; DNA: TGTGCCAGCAGTTTAAGGGGGCCGGGCGTCCTGACTTTC
V: TRBV6-1; J: TRBJ2-5; size: few; length: 15; D: TRBD1; CDR3: CASSDWTGQRETQYF; DNA: TGTGCCAGCAGTGATTGGACAGGGCAGAGAGAGACCCAGTACTTC
V: TRBV6-6; J: TRBJ1-4; size: .; length: 16; D: .; CDR3: CASSYPQGSTNEKLFF; DNA: TGTGCCAGCAGTTACCCCCAGGGCTCGACTAATGAAAAACTGTTTTTT